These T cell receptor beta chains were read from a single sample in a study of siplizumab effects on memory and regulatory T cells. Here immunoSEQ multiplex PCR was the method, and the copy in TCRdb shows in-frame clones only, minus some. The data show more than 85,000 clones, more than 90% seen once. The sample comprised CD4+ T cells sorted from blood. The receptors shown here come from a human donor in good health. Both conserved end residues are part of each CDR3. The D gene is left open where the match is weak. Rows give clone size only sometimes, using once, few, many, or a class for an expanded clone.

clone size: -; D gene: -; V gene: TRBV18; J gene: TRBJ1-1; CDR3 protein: CASSPPNTEAFF; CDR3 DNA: TGTGCCAGCTCACCCCCGAACACTGAAGCTTTCTTT
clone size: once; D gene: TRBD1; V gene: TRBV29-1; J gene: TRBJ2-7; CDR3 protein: CSVGDRGYEQYF; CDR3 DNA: TGCAGCGTGGGGGACAGGGGCTACGAGCAGTACTTC
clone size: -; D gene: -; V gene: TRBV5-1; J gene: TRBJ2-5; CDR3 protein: CASSPGAGIGKTQYF; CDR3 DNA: TGCGCCAGCAGCCCGGGGGCGGGGATCGGAAAGACCCAGTACTTC
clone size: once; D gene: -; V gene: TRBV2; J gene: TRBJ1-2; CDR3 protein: CARVNYGYTF; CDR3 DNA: TGTGCTAGGGTAAACTATGGCTACACCTTC
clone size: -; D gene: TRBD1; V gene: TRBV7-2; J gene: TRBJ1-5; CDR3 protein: CASSSGQGNQPQHF; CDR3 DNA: TGTGCCAGCAGCTCTGGACAGGGCAATCAGCCCCAGCATTTT
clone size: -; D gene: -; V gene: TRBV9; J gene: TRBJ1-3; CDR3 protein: CASRAGDGGNTIYF; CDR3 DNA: TGTGCCAGCAGAGCGGGGGACGGGGGAAACACCATATATTTT
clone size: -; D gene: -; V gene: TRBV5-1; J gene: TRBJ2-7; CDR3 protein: CASSLDVGGAAEQYF; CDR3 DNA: TGCGCCAGCAGCTTGGATGTCGGGGGTGCGGCCGAGCAGTACTTC
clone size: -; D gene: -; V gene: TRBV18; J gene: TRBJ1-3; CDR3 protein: CASSPNRDKSGNTIYF; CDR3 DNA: TGTGCCAGCTCACCAAACCGGGACAAATCTGGAAACACCATATATTTT
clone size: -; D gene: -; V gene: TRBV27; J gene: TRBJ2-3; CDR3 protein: CASSLWRTDTQYF; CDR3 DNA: TGTGCCAGCAGTTTATGGAGGACAGATACGCAGTATTTT
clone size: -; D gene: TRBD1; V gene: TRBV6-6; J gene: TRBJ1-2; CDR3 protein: CASSSGQGVGYTF; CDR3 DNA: TGTGCCAGCAGTTCGGGACAGGGAGTTGGCTACACCTTC
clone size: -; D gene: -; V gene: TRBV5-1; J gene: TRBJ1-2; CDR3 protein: CASSLGGEALGYTF; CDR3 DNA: TGCGCCAGCAGCTTGGGAGGTGAGGCTCTTGGCTACACCTTC
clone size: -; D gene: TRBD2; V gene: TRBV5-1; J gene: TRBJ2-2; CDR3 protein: CASSWTSGNTGELFF; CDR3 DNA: TGCGCCAGCAGCTGGACTAGCGGGAACACCGGGGAGCTGTTTTTT
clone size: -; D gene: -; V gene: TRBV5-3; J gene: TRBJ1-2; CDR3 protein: CAPHLGVRGYTF; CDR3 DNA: TGTGCCCCCCATCTTGGGGTTCGAGGCTACACCTTC
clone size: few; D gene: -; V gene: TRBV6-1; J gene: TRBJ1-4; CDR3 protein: CASSEGPGPLFF; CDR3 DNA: TGTGCCAGCAGTGAAGGGCCGGGCCCTTTGTTTTTT
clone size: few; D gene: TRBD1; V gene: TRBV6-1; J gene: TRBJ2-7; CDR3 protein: CASSRDSTYEQYF; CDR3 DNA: TGTGCCAGCAGTAGGGACAGCACCTACGAGCAGTACTTC
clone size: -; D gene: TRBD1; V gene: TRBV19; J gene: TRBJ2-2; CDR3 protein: CASSLGQVNTGELFF; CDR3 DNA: TGTGCCAGTAGTTTGGGACAGGTGAACACCGGGGAGCTGTTTTTT
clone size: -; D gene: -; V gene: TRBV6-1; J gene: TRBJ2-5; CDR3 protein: CAARGSFLQETQYF; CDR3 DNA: TGTGCCGCCAGGGGCAGCTTCTTACAAGAGACCCAGTACTTC
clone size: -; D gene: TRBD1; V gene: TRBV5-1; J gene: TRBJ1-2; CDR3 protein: CASSLRGGLVYGYTF; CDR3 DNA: TGCGCCAGCAGCTTGAGAGGGGGCTTGGTCTATGGCTACACCTTC
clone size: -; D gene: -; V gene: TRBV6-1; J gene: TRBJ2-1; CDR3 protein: CASSEILQDVGEQFF; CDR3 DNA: TGTGCCAGCAGTGAAATATTACAGGATGTTGGTGAGCAGTTCTTC
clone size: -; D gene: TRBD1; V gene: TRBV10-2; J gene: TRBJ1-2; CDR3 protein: CASGSDRYYGYTF; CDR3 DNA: TGCGCCAGCGGTTCGGACAGGTACTATGGCTACACCTTC
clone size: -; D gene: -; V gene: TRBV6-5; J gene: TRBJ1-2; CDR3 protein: CASSYGGLTLTF; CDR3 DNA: TGTGCCAGCAGTTACGGCGGTTTGACTCTCACCTTC
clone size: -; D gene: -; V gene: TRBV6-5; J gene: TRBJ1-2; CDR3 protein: CASRTIHPPYGYTF; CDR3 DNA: TGTGCCAGCAGAACGATCCACCCGCCTTATGGCTACACCTTC
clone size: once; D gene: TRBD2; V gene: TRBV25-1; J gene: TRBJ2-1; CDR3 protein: CASSAGGMNNEQFF; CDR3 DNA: TGTGCCAGCAGTGCGGGGGGAATGAACAATGAGCAGTTCTTC
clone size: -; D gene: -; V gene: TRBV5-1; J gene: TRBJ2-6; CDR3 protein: CASSLGKGNVLTF; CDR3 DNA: TGCGCCAGCAGCTTGGGTAAAGGCAACGTCCTGACTTTC
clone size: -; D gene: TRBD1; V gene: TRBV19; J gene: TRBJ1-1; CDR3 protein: CASSPDRGYTEAFF; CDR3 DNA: TGTGCCAGTAGTCCGGACAGGGGTTACACTGAAGCTTTCTTT
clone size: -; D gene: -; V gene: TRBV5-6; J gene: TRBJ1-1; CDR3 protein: CASSLNTEAFF; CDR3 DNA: TGTGCCAGCAGCTTGAACACTGAAGCTTTCTTT
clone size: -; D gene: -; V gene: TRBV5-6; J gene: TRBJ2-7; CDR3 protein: CASSSRGEQYF; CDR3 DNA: TGTGCCAGCAGCTCCCGAGGAGAGCAGTACTTC
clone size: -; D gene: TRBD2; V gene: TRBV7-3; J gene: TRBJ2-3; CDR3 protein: CASSSGIAGRSDTQYF; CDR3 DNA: TGTGCCAGCAGCTCGGGGATAGCGGGACGGTCAGATACGCAGTATTTT
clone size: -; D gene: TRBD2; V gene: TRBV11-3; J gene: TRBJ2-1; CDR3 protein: CASSPTSGTIRDEQFF; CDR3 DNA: TGTGCCAGCAGCCCGACTAGCGGAACAATAAGGGATGAGCAGTTCTTC
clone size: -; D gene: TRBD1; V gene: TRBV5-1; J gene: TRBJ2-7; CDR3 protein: CASRLGGQAPDEQYF; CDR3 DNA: TGCGCCAGCAGGCTGGGTGGACAGGCCCCTGACGAGCAGTACTTC
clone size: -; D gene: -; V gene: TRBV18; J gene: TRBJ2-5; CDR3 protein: CASRGPGDGRGTQYF; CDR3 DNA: TGTGCCAGCCGCGGTCCTGGGGACGGCCGGGGGACCCAGTACTTC
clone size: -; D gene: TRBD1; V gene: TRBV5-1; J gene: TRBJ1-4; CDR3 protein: CASSRETGGGFEKLFF; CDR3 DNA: TGCGCCAGCAGCAGAGAGACAGGGGGCGGGTTTGAAAAACTGTTTTTT
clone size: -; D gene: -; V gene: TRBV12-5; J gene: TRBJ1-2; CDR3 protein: CASGLNGAAGSYTF; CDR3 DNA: TGTGCTAGTGGCCTAAATGGGGCAGCCGGCAGCTACACCTTC
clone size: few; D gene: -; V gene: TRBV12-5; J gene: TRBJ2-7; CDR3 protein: CASGSAWEQYF; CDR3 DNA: TGTGCTAGTGGTTCCGCGTGGGAGCAGTACTTC
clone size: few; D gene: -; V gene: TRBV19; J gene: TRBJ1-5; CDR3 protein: CASTRQVSNQPQHF; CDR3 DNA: TGTGCCAGTACTAGGCAGGTCTCCAATCAGCCCCAGCATTTT
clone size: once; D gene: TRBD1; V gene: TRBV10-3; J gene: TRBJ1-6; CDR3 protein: CATTVQGASNNSPLHF; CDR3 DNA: TGTGCCACCACCGTACAGGGGGCGAGTAATAATTCACCCCTCCACTTT
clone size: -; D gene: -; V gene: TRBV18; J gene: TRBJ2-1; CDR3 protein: CASSRGNEQFF; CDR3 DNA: TGTGCCAGCTCAAGGGGGAATGAGCAGTTCTTC
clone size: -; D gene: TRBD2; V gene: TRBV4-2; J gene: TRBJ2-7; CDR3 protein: CASSQEGGRTYEQYF; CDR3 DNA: TGTGCCAGCAGCCAAGAGGGGGGGAGGACCTACGAGCAGTACTTC
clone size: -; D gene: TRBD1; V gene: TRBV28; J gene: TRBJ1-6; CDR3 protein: CASGSGTGDSPLHF; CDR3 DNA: TGTGCCAGCGGATCCGGGACAGGGGATTCACCCCTCCACTTT
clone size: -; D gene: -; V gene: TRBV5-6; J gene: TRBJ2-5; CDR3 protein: CASSLNPNSEETQYF; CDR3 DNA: TGTGCCAGCAGCCTCAATCCGAACTCGGAAGAGACCCAGTACTTC
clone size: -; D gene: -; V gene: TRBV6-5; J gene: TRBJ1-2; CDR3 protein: CASRQGYGYTF; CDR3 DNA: TGTGCCAGCAGGCAGGGCTATGGCTACACCTTC
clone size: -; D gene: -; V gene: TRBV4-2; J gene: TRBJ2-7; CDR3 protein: CASSQGGANDYEQYF; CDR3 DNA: TGTGCCAGCAGCCAGGGGGGAGCAAATGACTACGAGCAGTACTTC
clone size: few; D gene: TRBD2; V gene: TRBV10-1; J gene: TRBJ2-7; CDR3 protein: CASSESGLAGGEQYF; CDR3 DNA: TGCGCCAGCAGTGAGTCGGGACTAGCGGGAGGTGAGCAGTACTTC